This T cell receptor (beta chain) appears in the sequencing data of a study of CD8 T cells in acute hepatitis C reinfection. Noted time point: naive CD8 control sorted from an acute-time-point sample. The germline V gene has CDR1 MDHEN and CDR2 SYDVKM. CDR3 length equals 15 residues. V gave up 6 bases and J gave up 3 bases, with 18 bases separating them. TCRdb's table, derived via immunoSEQ multiplex PCR, lists solely in-frame clones and lacks some. The table records tens of thousands of clones, around 87% of them present only once. This clone was found once. Specimen: naive CD8+ T cells from PBMCs. The rearrangement uses TRBV28 and TRBJ2-7; weak D call: TRBD1 (6 bases). The sequence was collected from a man aged 25-45 years with chronic hepatitis C. CDR3 in amino acids: CASSPDPTGLYEQYF. The CDR3 region has the DNA TGTGCCAGCAGCCCGGACCCGACAGGTCTCTACGAGCAGTACTTC.